This TCR beta chain was obtained from a study of cytomegalovirus exposure and HLA in healthy donors. The length of the CDR3 is 16 residues. With V trimmed by 1 base and J by 2 bases, 5 bases remained unmatched. Germline-derived CDR1 and CDR2 are SGHTA and FQGNSA. The study ran its PCR with 60 Vbeta and 13 Jbeta primers. Assay: immunoSEQ multiplex PCR; the TCRdb copy retains only in-frame clones and omits some. In the table there are 150,000 or so clones, roughly 70% of which are singletons. The source is a man aged 25 to 45 in good health and CMV-seronegative. The sample was PBMCs. The chain recombines TRBV7-2 with TRBJ2-7, with 10 bases matching TRBD1. CDR3 sequence reads: CASSLEGQGGTYEQYF. As DNA, the CDR3 is TGTGCCAGCAGCTTAGAAGGACAGGGGGGAACCTACGAGCAGTACTTC.